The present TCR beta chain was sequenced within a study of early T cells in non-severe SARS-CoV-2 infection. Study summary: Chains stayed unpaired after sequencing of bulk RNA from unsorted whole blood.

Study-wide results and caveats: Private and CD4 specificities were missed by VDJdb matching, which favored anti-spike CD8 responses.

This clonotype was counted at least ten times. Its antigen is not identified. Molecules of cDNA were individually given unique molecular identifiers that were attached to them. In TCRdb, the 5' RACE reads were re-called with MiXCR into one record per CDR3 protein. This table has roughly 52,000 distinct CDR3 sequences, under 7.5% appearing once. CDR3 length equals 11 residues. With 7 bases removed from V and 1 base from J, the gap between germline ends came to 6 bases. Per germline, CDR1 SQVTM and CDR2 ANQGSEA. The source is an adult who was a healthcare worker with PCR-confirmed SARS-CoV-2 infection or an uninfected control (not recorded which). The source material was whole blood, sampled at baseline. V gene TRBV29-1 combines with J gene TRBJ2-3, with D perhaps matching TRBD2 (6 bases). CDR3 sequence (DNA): TGCAGCGGGGGGGGCACAGATACGCAGTATTTT. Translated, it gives CSGGGTDTQYF.